Listed here are 25 T cell receptor beta chains from one sample, sequenced in a study of T cell repertoires in cytomegalovirus infection. Using its own MiXCR run on the reads, TCRdb lists one record per CDR3 protein. This sample has about 700,000 distinct CDR3 sequences; roughly 33% occur once, and the top ten carry about 20%. The antigens these receptors bind are not known. The sample in question was cultured PBMCs, obtained from culture after CMV antigen stimulation. These receptors originate from a human donor in good health (CMV status not recorded). Some clones in this sample may be carry-over from other donors' samples.

This clonotype was counted a few times. The chain recombines TRBV6-5 with TRBJ1-1, with D unresolved. The CDR3 sequence is 12 residues long. Trimming took 5 bases from V and 2 from J, leaving 6 bases between them. Per the germline V gene, CDR1 is MNHEY and CDR2 is SVGAGI. CDR3 DNA sequence: TGTGCCAGCAGTGGGAAAAACACTGAAGCTTTCTTT. Protein: CASSGKNTEAFF.

This clonotype was seen a single time. The chain links TRBV12-3 or TRBV12-4 to TRBJ1-1, with D hard to call. The CDR3 spans 15 residues. V shed 2 bases and J shed 6 bases, with 16 bases lying between them. The CDR3 loop reads CASSLMRVLSSEAFF. CDR3 nucleotide sequence: TGTGCCAGCAGTTTAATGAGGGTTCTCTCATCTGAAGCTTTCTTT.

The rearrangement links TRBV20-1 to TRBJ1-1; D unresolved. The germline V gene encodes CDR1 DFQATT and CDR2 SNEGSKA (reference sequence). V was clipped by 3 bases and J by 1 base, with 6 bases between them. The CDR3 is 12 amino acids. CDR3 residues: CSASRWNTEAFF. Here the CDR3 DNA reads TGCAGTGCTAGTAGATGGAACACTGAAGCTTTCTTT.

The chain employs TRBV20-1 and TRBJ2-7, with D uncertain. V was shortened by 6 bases and J by 6 bases, with 18 bases between the two germline ends. CDR3 size: 13 residues. The germline CDR1 and CDR2 sequences are DFQATT and SNEGSKA (reference sequence). CDR3 nucleotides: TGCAGTGCCCTATGGAGAACATCAGGCGAGCAGTACTTC. It is translated as CSALWRTSGEQYF.

This clonotype was detected ten times or more. CDR3 in amino acids: CASSLPPDRRLTF. Written as DNA, the CDR3 is TGTGCCAGCAGCTTACCACCAGACAGGAGGCTCACCTTC. This rearrangement joins TRBV7-8 to TRBJ1-2; D possibly corresponds to TRBD1 (6 bases). The CDR3 has 13 amino acids. V gave up 2 bases and J gave up 13 bases, with 17 bases separating them. Germline lookup yields CDR1 SGHVS and CDR2 FQNEAQ.

This clonotype was detected a few times. The genes are TRBV10-3 and TRBJ1-1, with D possibly matching TRBD1 (5 bases). The CDR3 consists of 13 residues. Trimming removed 6 bases from V and 6 bases from J, with 14 bases in between. Germline CDR1 and CDR2: ENHRY and SYGVKD. The CDR3 coding sequence is TGTGCCATCAGCCAAGTTGGGGGACCTGAAGCTTTCTTT. Residues: CAISQVGGPEAFF.

The sample holds a few counts of this clonotype. The rearrangement joins TRBV15 to TRBJ2-1, with 14 bases aligning to TRBD2. Trimming took 4 bases from V and 8 from J; bases not matched to a gene: 7. This CDR3 region has 16 residues. Germline CDR1 LNHNV, CDR2 YYDKDF (reference sequence). In DNA form, the CDR3 reads TGTGCCACCAGCACCCCCGGGACTAGCGGGGGCTATGAGCAGTTCTTC. It codes for CATSTPGTSGGYEQFF.

The chain uses TRBV2 and TRBJ2-7; D unresolved. The germline V gene has CDR1 SNHLY and CDR2 FYNNEI. Deletions cut 5 bases from V and 6 bases from J, with 14 bases between. This CDR3 spans 13 amino acids. The CDR3 nucleotides read TGTGCCAGCAGTCGATGGTTAGGTAGCGAGCAGTACTTC. Amino acids: CASSRWLGSEQYF. Full variable domain (remainder filled in from reference TRBV2 and TRBJ2-7): EPEVTQTPSHQVTQMGQEVILRCVPISNHLYFYWYRQILGQKVEFLVSFYNNEISEKSEIFDDQFSVERPDGSNFTLKIRSTKLEDSAMYFCASSRWLGSEQYFGPGTRLTVT.

This rearrangement joins TRBV27 to TRBJ2-3; 15 nucleotides agree with TRBD2. Germline CDR1 and CDR2: MNHEY and SMNVEV (reference sequence). Trimming removed 5 bases from V and 0 bases from J; junction bases left unmatched: 3. This CDR3 spans 17 amino acids. CDR3 loop: CASSGLAGGRSTDTQYF. CDR3 DNA: TGTGCCAGCAGTGGACTAGCGGGAGGGCGGAGCACAGATACGCAGTATTTT.

The chain couples TRBV20-1 to TRBJ1-5; possibly TRBD1 for D (5 bases). CDR1 and CDR2 (germline): DFQATT, SNEGSKA (reference sequence). This CDR3 has 15 amino acids. V dropped 1 base and J dropped 9 bases, with 19 bases sitting between them. In DNA form, the CDR3 reads TGCAGTGCTAGAGCGGCAGGGAGCACGGAGGGGCCCCAGCATTTT. Translation gives CSARAAGSTEGPQHF.

The genes are TRBV18 and TRBJ2-2, with D possibly TRBD2 on 5 matching bases. V lost 5 bases to trimming and J lost 10 bases, with 8 bases between them. CDR1 and CDR2 (germline): KGHSH, LQKENI. The length of the CDR3 is 11 residues. This CDR3 reads CASSGGLELFF. The CDR3 nucleotides are TGTGCCAGCTCAGGAGGTCTGGAGCTGTTTTTT.

This clonotype was counted ten times or more. This chain connects TRBV7-8 to TRBJ1-1, with D maybe TRBD1 (6 bases). V was shortened by 7 bases and J by 7 bases, with 19 bases between the two germline ends. Germline values: CDR1 SGHVS, CDR2 FQNEAQ. The CDR3 consists of 14 residues. The CDR3 DNA is TGTGCCAGCAAATACGACACCGGGACAAATGAAGCTTTCTTT. Its translation: CASKYDTGTNEAFF.

The chain is built from TRBV3-1 and TRBJ2-5; D is uncertain. In germline, CDR1 is LGHDT, CDR2 YNNKEL (reference sequence). The V end lost 0 bases, the J end lost 9 bases, and 11 bases lay between the germline ends. This CDR3 is 13 amino acids long. CDR3 nucleotide sequence: TGTGCCAGCAGCCAAGAATCGACGGTGGCCCAGTACTTC. Its translation is CASSQESTVAQYF.

The chain joins TRBV2 to TRBJ1-1; possibly TRBD1 for D (6 bases). The CDR3 has 14 amino acids. Deletions cut 2 bases from V and 3 bases from J, with 10 bases between. The V gene's germline CDR1 is SNHLY and CDR2 FYNNEI. CDR3 bases: TGTGCCAGCAGTGAATTCACAGGGTACACTGAAGCTTTCTTT. Translating gives CASSEFTGYTEAFF.

The chain joins TRBV2 to TRBJ1-4, with D hard to call. The CDR3 runs to 12 residues. Germline V gives CDR1 SNHLY, CDR2 FYNNEI. Trimming shortened V by 6 bases and J by 4 bases, and 6 bases separated the two germline ends. The DNA of the CDR3 is TGTGCCAGCAGAATGGATAATGAAAAACTGTTTTTT. Translation: CASRMDNEKLFF.

The chain carries TRBV10-1 and TRBJ2-1; 7 nucleotides match TRBD2. Trimming removed 3 bases from V and 7 bases from J; junction bases left unmatched: 9. Germline CDR1 and CDR2: WNHNN and SYGVQD (reference sequence). The CDR3 covers 15 residues. CDR3: CASSDGASGRNEQFF. As DNA, the CDR3 is TGCGCCAGCAGTGATGGGGCTAGCGGCAGAAATGAGCAGTTCTTC.

The chain links TRBV4-1 to TRBJ1-5; no definite D call. The CDR3 spans 13 residues. The germline gives CDR1 MGHRA, CDR2 YSYEKL. V was cut by 3 bases and J by 4 bases, with 7 bases left in between. CDR3 region: CASSQSANQPQHF. CDR3 in DNA: TGCGCCAGCAGCCAGTCCGCTAATCAGCCCCAGCATTTT.

Only a few counts were recorded for this clonotype. A much bigger clone sits one base away, suggesting this may be a read error. The rearrangement joins TRBV7-2 to TRBJ1-6; possible D gene TRBD1, 6 bases. The CDR3 runs 16 residues. Germline assignment: CDR1 SGHTA and CDR2 FQGNSA. With 2 bases removed from V and 2 bases from J, the gap between germline ends came to 10 bases. CDR3 region: CASSLRGGTYNSPLHF. The CDR3 DNA follows: TGTGCCAGCAGCTTAAGGGGGGGAACCTATAATTCACCCCTCCACTTT.

The rearrangement links TRBV23-1 to TRBJ2-2; no clear D. TRBV23-1 qualifies as an ORF whose function is uncertain. The CDR3 consists of 18 residues. The V end was cut by 2 bases, the J end by 0 bases, with 16 bases between. The CDR3 nucleotides read TGCGCCAGCAGTCAACCCGATCCGGATCTAACGAACACCGGGGAGCTGTTTTTT. It is translated as CASSQPDPDLTNTGELFF.

The CDR3 loop reads CATSRIRNSVETQYF. The DNA of the CDR3 is TGTGCCACCAGCAGGATACGCAATAGCGTAGAGACCCAGTACTTC. J is TRBJ2-5 and V is TRBV15; maybe TRBD2 (5 bases). CDR3 length: 15 residues. V lost 3 bases and J 4 bases, leaving 15 bases between the germline ends. In germline, CDR1 is LNHNV, CDR2 YYDKDF (reference sequence).

Ten or more counts support this clonotype. This chain links TRBV28 with TRBJ2-1; 9 nucleotides match TRBD1. Looked up from germline, CDR1 is MDHEN and CDR2 is SYDVKM. This CDR3 has 15 residues. V lost 6 bases, J lost 8 bases, and 11 bases stayed unmatched. CDR3 bases: TGTGCCAGCAGACCCAGGCGGACAGGGGTATATGAGCAGTTCTTC. As protein: CASRPRRTGVYEQFF.

V and J are TRBV11-2 and TRBJ2-1, with D perhaps matching TRBD1 (6 bases). Germline CDR1 reads SGHAT; CDR2 reads FQNNGV. CDR3 length: 13 amino acids. Trimming stripped 4 bases from V and 5 bases from J, with 9 bases between. The CDR3 loop is CASSSWTDNEQFF. The CDR3 DNA reads as TGTGCCAGCAGCTCCTGGACAGACAATGAGCAGTTCTTC.

V gene TRBV7-2 combines with J gene TRBJ1-4, with D uncertain. Germline V gene lookup returns CDR1 SGHTA and CDR2 FQGNSA. There are 14 residues in the CDR3. Deletions cut 6 bases from V and 7 bases from J, with 15 bases between. The CDR3 sequence is CASSQVGLAEKLFF. The DNA of the CDR3 is TGTGCCAGCAGTCAAGTAGGGCTGGCTGAAAAACTGTTTTTT.

This clonotype showed up just a few times. The rearrangement uses TRBV6-1 and TRBJ1-1; 7 bases are a match to TRBD1. The J segment lost 5 bases and the V segment lost 6 bases, leaving 9 bases of the junction unmatched. Germline CDR1 is MNHNS and CDR2 is SASEGT. The CDR3 covers 14 residues. CDR3 sequence (DNA): TGTGCCAGCAGCTCCTGGACAGGAGGAACTGAAGCTTTCTTT. This translates into CASSSWTGGTEAFF.

The V and J genes are TRBV29-1 and TRBJ2-6; 9 nucleotides match TRBD1. The CDR3 extends over 15 amino acids. V shed 7 bases and J 1 base; nucleotides not matched to a gene: 5. In germline, CDR1 is SQVTM, CDR2 ANQGSEA. The CDR3 region has the DNA TGCAGCGCCGGGACAGGGTCGTCTGGGGCCAACGTCCTGACTTTC. It encodes CSAGTGSSGANVLTF.